This T cell receptor beta chain was identified in a study of blood T cells in healthy people across ages. Germline V gives CDR1 SGDLS, CDR2 YYNGEE. There are 15 residues in the CDR3. With a J-beta primer mix and a sample-barcoded 5' primer, a second PCR ran about 7 to 12 cycles. A template-switch adaptor that had 12 random nucleotides put a tag on each cDNA molecule. TCRdb re-called the 5' RACE reads through MiXCR, storing one row per CDR3 protein. Counted here are fewer than 900,000 distinct CDR3 sequences, roughly 40% occurring once; the ten biggest clones make up approximately 12%. The specimen was blood. The chain combines TRBV9 with TRBJ2-7; TRBD1 might be the D (6 bases). The J call may be mistaken, given a closer DNA end match to TRBJ2-4. This TCR came from a man between 18 and 29 years old in good health. The CDR3 loop reads CASSVDDGDINIQYF. The DNA for the CDR3 is TGTGCCAGCAGCGTAGATGACGGGGACATAAACATTCAGTACTTC.